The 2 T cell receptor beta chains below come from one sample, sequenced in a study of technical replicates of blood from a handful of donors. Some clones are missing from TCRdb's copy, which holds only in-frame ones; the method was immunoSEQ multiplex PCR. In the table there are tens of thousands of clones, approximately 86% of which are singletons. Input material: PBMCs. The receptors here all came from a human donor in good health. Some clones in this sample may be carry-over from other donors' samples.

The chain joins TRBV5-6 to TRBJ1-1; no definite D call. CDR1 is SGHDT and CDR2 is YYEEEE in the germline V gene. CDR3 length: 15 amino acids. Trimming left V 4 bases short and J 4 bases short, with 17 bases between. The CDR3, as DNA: TGTGCCAGCAGCCCGGTTGGTGGGAGAATCACTGAAGCTTTCTTT. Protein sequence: CASSPVGGRITEAFF.

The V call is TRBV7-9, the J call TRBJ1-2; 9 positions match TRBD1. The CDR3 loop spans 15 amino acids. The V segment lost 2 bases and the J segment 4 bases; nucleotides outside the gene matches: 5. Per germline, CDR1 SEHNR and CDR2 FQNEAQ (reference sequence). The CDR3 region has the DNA TGTGCCAGCAGCTTACCGGGACAGGGAGCCTATGGCTACACCTTC. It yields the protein CASSLPGQGAYGYTF.